Listed here are 18 T cell receptor beta chains from one sample, sequenced in a study of blood T cell repertoires in COVID-19. The data were produced by immunoSEQ multiplex PCR, yet TCRdb's version contains in-frame clones alone and is incomplete. The sample lists 75,000 to 90,000 clones; approximately 88% were seen once. Material: peripheral blood. These receptors came from a man older than 75 with acute or convalescent COVID-19.

The rearrangement joins TRBV10-3 to TRBJ2-1; D remains ambiguous. Germline V gene lookup returns CDR1 ENHRY and CDR2 SYGVKD. V dropped 3 bases and J dropped 0 bases, with 9 bases sitting between them. The CDR3 has 15 amino acids. The CDR3 sequence: CAISDFRSSYNEQFF. CDR3 sequence (DNA): TGTGCCATCAGTGATTTCCGCAGCTCCTACAATGAGCAGTTCTTC.

This chain connects TRBV6-5 to TRBJ1-2, with D possibly TRBD1 on 5 matching bases. The CDR3 is made up of 14 amino acids. From germline, CDR1 is MNHEY and CDR2 SVGAGI. V gave up 0 bases and J gave up 8 bases, with 13 bases separating them. The CDR3 sequence: CASSYSYGGEGYTF. CDR3 DNA: TGTGCCAGCAGTTACTCGTACGGGGGGGAGGGCTACACCTTC.

The chain employs TRBV12-3 or TRBV12-4 and TRBJ1-4, with D possibly TRBD1 on 6 matching bases. The CDR3 spans 13 residues. The ends were cut back, 6 bases at V and 8 bases at J, with 13 bases in the middle. The CDR3 spells CASSHRTAEKLFF. The CDR3 DNA reads as TGTGCCAGCAGCCATCGGACAGCCGAAAAACTGTTTTTT.

CDR3 protein: CASTRTEQAFF. CDR3 DNA: TGTGCCAGCACCCGGACAGAACAAGCTTTCTTT. This chain joins TRBV6-6 and TRBJ1-1, with a possible D match to TRBD1 (6 bases). Germline V gene lookup returns CDR1 MNHNY and CDR2 SVGAGI (reference sequence). This CDR3 region has 11 residues. Trimming took off 7 bases at V and 9 bases at J, with 12 bases between the two ends.

This clone came up once. The chain is built from TRBV7-9 and TRBJ1-2; tentatively, D is TRBD1 (6 bases). Germline CDR1 SEHNR, CDR2 FQNEAQ (reference sequence). The germline V and J ends were trimmed by 5 bases and 3 bases, with 16 bases remaining between them. CDR3 length: 15 amino acids. The CDR3 spells CASSPVGGVDYGYTF. For the CDR3, the DNA is TGTGCCAGCAGCCCTGTAGGGGGGGTTGACTATGGCTACACCTTC.

CDR3 in amino acids: CASSVGAGTIYEQYF. The CDR3 region has the DNA TGTGCCAGCAGCGTAGGGGCCGGGACTATCTACGAGCAGTACTTC. V and J are TRBV9 and TRBJ2-7, with 7 bases matching TRBD2. Germline V gene lookup returns CDR1 SGDLS and CDR2 YYNGEE. CDR3 length: 15 amino acids. V lost 0 bases and J lost 3; bases outside the gene matches: 6.

J is TRBJ2-7 and V is TRBV5-1; D is possibly TRBD2 (7 bases). Germline lookup yields CDR1 SGHRS and CDR2 YFSETQ. V was trimmed by 0 bases and J by 3 bases, leaving 13 bases between them. This CDR3 comprises 15 residues. CDR3 loop: CASSLAGGYNYEQYF. The CDR3 region has the DNA TGCGCCAGCAGCTTGGCGGGGGGCTACAACTACGAGCAGTACTTC.

This clone appeared once. V and J are TRBV28 and TRBJ1-1; D is unclear. Trimming removed 3 bases at V and 5 bases at J, with 10 bases between. The germline V gene encodes CDR1 MDHEN and CDR2 SYDVKM. The CDR3 has 13 amino acids. The CDR3 nucleotides are TGTGCCAGCAGTTTTCCATTTCGGACTGAAGCTTTCTTT. Residues: CASSFPFRTEAFF.

The V gene is TRBV5-1, the J gene TRBJ1-1; the D gene is possibly TRBD1 (5 bases). Trimming shortened V by 6 bases and J by 6 bases, and 15 bases separated the two germline ends. There are 13 residues in the CDR3. CDR1 and CDR2 (germline): SGHRS, YFSETQ. The CDR3 reads CASTPRRGAEAFF. As DNA, the CDR3 is TGCGCCAGCACCCCCCGCCGGGGGGCTGAAGCTTTCTTT. Full variable domain (remainder filled in from reference TRBV5-1 and TRBJ1-1): KAGVTQTPRYLIKTRGQQVTLSCSPISGHRSVSWYQQTPGQGLQFLFEYFSETQRNKGNFPGRFSGRQFSNSRSEMNVSTLELGDSALYLCASTPRRGAEAFFGQGTRLTVV.

This clone turned up a few times. This rearrangement joins TRBV5-1 to TRBJ2-1, with 7 nucleotides matching TRBD1. Germline V CDR1 and CDR2: SGHRS, YFSETQ. The ends lost 4 bases at V and 0 bases at J; junction bases unmatched: 4. CDR3 length: 15 residues. This chain's CDR3 is CASSRGGYSYNEQFF. Here the CDR3 DNA reads TGCGCCAGCAGCCGAGGGGGCTACTCCTACAATGAGCAGTTCTTC.

This chain uses TRBV7-2 with TRBJ2-5, with 8 positions matching TRBD2. The trim removed 4 bases at V and 5 bases at J, leaving 6 bases unmatched. The CDR3 length is 14 residues. CDR1 is SGHTA and CDR2 is FQGNSA in the germline V gene. The CDR3 DNA reads as TGTGCCAGCAGCTCGGGACTAGATAGGGAGACCCAGTACTTC. Protein sequence: CASSSGLDRETQYF.

The J gene is TRBJ2-6, the V gene TRBV10-1, with 8 bases that match TRBD1. V trimming: 6 bases; J trimming: 4 bases; junction bases outside the gene matches: 8. The CDR3 has 16 residues. Germline CDR1 and CDR2: WNHNN and SYGVQD (reference sequence). The CDR3 sequence: CASRNLTGVGANVLTF. The CDR3 bases are TGCGCCAGCAGAAACTTGACAGGGGTCGGGGCCAACGTCCTGACTTTC.

V and J are TRBV18 and TRBJ1-4, with TRBD1 matching over 9 bases. J lost 0 bases, V lost 4 bases, and 0 bases had no gene match. Germline V gene sequence: CDR1 KGHSH, CDR2 LQKENI. The CDR3 length is 15 residues. The CDR3 loop reads CASSRQGATNEKLFF. In nucleotides, the CDR3 is TGTGCCAGCTCACGACAGGGGGCAACTAATGAAAAACTGTTTTTT.

This rearrangement joins TRBV5-1 to TRBJ2-6; TRBD1 is a possible D gene (5 bases). V dropped 2 bases and J dropped 4 bases, with 7 bases sitting between them. CDR1 is SGHRS and CDR2 is YFSETQ in the germline V gene. The CDR3 has 14 residues. The CDR3 is CASSLQEGANVLTF. The CDR3 DNA is TGCGCCAGCAGCTTACAGGAAGGGGCCAACGTCCTGACTTTC.

The chain has TRBV6-5 and TRBJ2-4; 8 positions agree with TRBD1. With 0 bases clipped from V and 8 bases from J, the junction kept 6 bases outside the gene matches. The CDR3 runs to 15 residues. Germline loops: CDR1 MNHEY, CDR2 SVGAGI. The CDR3 DNA follows: TGTGCCAGCAGTTACTCGCCAGGGGGCAGGGACATTCAGTACTTC. This sequence encodes CASSYSPGGRDIQYF.

The chain couples TRBV7-2 to TRBJ1-2, with no clear D. The CDR3 consists of 14 residues. Trimming removed 5 bases at V and 2 bases at J, with 12 bases between. Per germline, CDR1 SGHTA and CDR2 FQGNSA. In nucleotides, the CDR3 is TGTGCCAGCAGCATCCTTCACTCCAACTATGGCTACACCTTC. This sequence encodes CASSILHSNYGYTF.

The gene calls are TRBV5-1 and TRBJ2-7; possible D gene TRBD1, 6 bases. This CDR3 contains 14 residues. The germline CDR1 and CDR2 sequences are SGHRS and YFSETQ. V was shortened by 0 bases and J by 4 bases, with 11 bases between the two germline ends. The CDR3 DNA sequence: TGCGCCAGCAGCTTGGTACAGGGTAAATACGAGCAGTACTTC. Protein product: CASSLVQGKYEQYF. Variable domain in full (rest from reference TRBV5-1 and TRBJ2-7): KAGVTQTPRYLIKTRGQQVTLSCSPISGHRSVSWYQQTPGQGLQFLFEYFSETQRNKGNFPGRFSGRQFSNSRSEMNVSTLELGDSALYLCASSLVQGKYEQYFGPGTRLTVT.

The gene calls are TRBV19 and TRBJ2-4; D possibly corresponds to TRBD2 (6 bases). Germline CDR1 reads LNHDA; CDR2 reads SQIVND (reference sequence). V shed 4 bases and J shed 0 bases, with 25 bases lying between them. The CDR3 sequence is 20 residues long. CDR3 coding DNA: TGTGCCAGTAGTAGGGACGCCGGGACTTCCAGTGGGGTAGCCAAAAACATTCAGTACTTC. Its translation: CASSRDAGTSSGVAKNIQYF. Full variable domain (missing parts from reference TRBV19 and TRBJ2-4): DGGITQSPKYLFRKEGQNVTLSCEQNLNHDAMYWYRQDPGQGLRLIYYSQIVNDFQKGDIAEGYSVSREKKESFPLTVTSAQKNPTAFYLCASSRDAGTSSGVAKNIQYFGAGTRLSVL.